The 10 T cell receptor beta chains below come from one sample, sequenced in a study of type 1 and type 2 diabetes patients. Amplification started from genomic DNA. Amplification of the beta chain CDR3 used 30 forward and 13 reverse multiplex primers. Each CDR3 protein gets one entry after TCRdb re-called the multiplex PCR reads with MiXCR. The table includes some 250,000 distinct CDR3 sequences, 47% detected once. What was sequenced was peripheral blood mononuclear cells (PBMCs). The receptors were gathered from a man aged 18-30 years with type 2 diabetes.

The chain combines TRBV20-1 with TRBJ2-7, with D perhaps TRBD1 (6 bases). Trimming cost V 1 base and J 0 bases, with 7 bases left between them. The CDR3 runs to 13 residues. The germline gives CDR1 DFQATT, CDR2 SNEGSKA (reference sequence). CDR3 in DNA: TGCAGTGCTAGAGGGACAGTCTCCTACGAGCAGTACTTC. Translated: CSARGTVSYEQYF.

This clonotype was picked up a small number of times. The rearrangement links TRBV2 to TRBJ1-2; maybe TRBD1 (5 bases). The V gene's germline CDR1 is SNHLY and CDR2 FYNNEI. Trimming took 10 bases from V and 8 from J, leaving 17 bases between them. The CDR3 consists of 12 residues. For the CDR3, the DNA is TGTGCCAAAGGGACCGGGGAAAGGGGCTACACCTTC. It is translated as CAKGTGERGYTF.

In this sample, this clonotype turned up many times. The chain uses TRBV24-1 and TRBJ2-5, with D tentatively TRBD2 (6 bases). This CDR3 spans 13 amino acids. V lost 4 bases to trimming and J lost 1 base, with 6 bases between them. Germline V lookup: CDR1 KGHDR, CDR2 SFDVKD. CDR3 in DNA: TGTGCCACCAGTGAGGGAGGCCAAGAGACCCAGTACTTC. This encodes CATSEGGQETQYF.

Of note for this clonotype: A junction boundary mismatches the germline segment, possibly from a read error. This chain connects TRBV30 to TRBJ2-1, with 9 bases fitting TRBD2. CDR3 length: 14 residues. The germline CDR1 and CDR2 sequences are GTSNPN and SVGIG (reference sequence). The CDR3 spells CAWSGTSVYNEQLF. The CDR3 DNA reads TGTGCCTGGAGTGGGACTAGCGTCTACAATGAGCAGCTCTTC.

V usage is TRBV14 and J usage is TRBJ2-1, with D hard to call. V gave up 7 bases and J gave up 9 bases, with 13 bases separating them. CDR1 and CDR2 from the germline V gene are SGHDN and FVKESK. The CDR3 is 12 amino acids. The CDR3 loop reads CASNFGLGEQFF. The CDR3 region has the DNA TGTGCCAGCAACTTTGGGTTGGGTGAGCAGTTCTTC.

This clonotype showed up just a few times. The chain employs TRBV6-1 and TRBJ1-1; D remains unclear. The germline gives CDR1 MNHNS, CDR2 SASEGT. The CDR3 is made up of 17 amino acids. Trimming took 0 bases from V and 1 from J, leaving 15 bases between them. The DNA of the CDR3 is TGTGCCAGCAGTGAAGCGAGGGTATGGGTTCCGAACACTGAAGCTTTCTTT. It is translated as CASSEARVWVPNTEAFF.

CDR3 coding DNA: TGTGCCAGCACCACCTACCCAGGGAGCTCACCCCTCCACTTT. Translating it yields CASTTYPGSSPLHF. V is TRBV27 and J is TRBJ1-6; weak D call: TRBD1 (5 bases). Germline V gene sequence: CDR1 MNHEY, CDR2 SMNVEV (reference sequence). V lost 7 bases, J lost 10 bases, and 17 bases lay in between. The CDR3 extends over 14 amino acids.

This clonotype was counted a single time. The gene calls are TRBV2 and TRBJ1-4; D unresolved. V was clipped by 6 bases and J by 7 bases, with 15 bases between them. The germline V gene has CDR1 SNHLY and CDR2 FYNNEI. The length of the CDR3 is 14 residues. CDR3 loop: CASSSTTAREKLFF. CDR3 DNA: TGTGCCAGCAGCTCGACCACAGCACGTGAAAAACTGTTTTTT.

In this sample, this clonotype turned up a few times. J is TRBJ2-5 and V is TRBV19, with D possibly TRBD1 on 6 matching bases. CDR1 and CDR2 from the germline V gene are LNHDA and SQIVND (reference sequence). The CDR3 totals 15 residues. V was shortened by 3 bases and J by 4 bases, with 15 bases between the two germline ends. The CDR3 nucleotides read TGTGCCAGTAGTATCAGTTCAGGGGAAGGAGAGACCCAGTACTTC. Encoded protein: CASSISSGEGETQYF.

This chain links TRBV19 with TRBJ1-5; no reliable D call. This CDR3 is 15 amino acids long. The V gene lost 7 bases and the J gene lost 2 bases, with 15 bases spanning the gap. CDR1 and CDR2 (germline): LNHDA, SQIVND (reference sequence). CDR3 in amino acids: CASTGSGGGNQPQHF. The CDR3 DNA sequence: TGTGCCAGTACCGGGTCGGGTGGAGGCAATCAGCCCCAGCATTTT.